This entry features one T cell receptor (beta chain) sequence. What it binds is unknown. This specimen belongs to a study of T cell responses to AZD1222 COVID-19 vaccine. On the study more broadly: Pooled together were second doses at about 4 or about 12 weeks.

Unmatched junction bases numbered 5, after V lost 1 base and J lost 7 bases. Germline-derived CDR1 and CDR2 are LNHDA and SQIVND (reference sequence). CDR3 length: 15 amino acids. Study results and caveats: It should be noted that donors were predominantly white British and more often female, and clonal diversity was possibly underestimated. Close to half of all spike-specific TCRs reportedly target regions of the variants that are unmutated.

Measured with immunoSEQ multiplex PCR; TCRdb has only the in-frame clones, and not every one. In the table there are 25,000 to 30,000 clones, 75% to 90% of which are singletons. The sequences come from peripheral blood, collected on day 0 of AZD1222 vaccination. The chain couples TRBV19 to TRBJ2-1; 9 bases are shared with TRBD1. This clonotype originated in an adult in good health. The CDR3 nucleotides read TGTGCCAGTAGTATAGGAGACAGGGGGACAAATGAGCAGTTCTTC. Its translation is CASSIGDRGTNEQFF.